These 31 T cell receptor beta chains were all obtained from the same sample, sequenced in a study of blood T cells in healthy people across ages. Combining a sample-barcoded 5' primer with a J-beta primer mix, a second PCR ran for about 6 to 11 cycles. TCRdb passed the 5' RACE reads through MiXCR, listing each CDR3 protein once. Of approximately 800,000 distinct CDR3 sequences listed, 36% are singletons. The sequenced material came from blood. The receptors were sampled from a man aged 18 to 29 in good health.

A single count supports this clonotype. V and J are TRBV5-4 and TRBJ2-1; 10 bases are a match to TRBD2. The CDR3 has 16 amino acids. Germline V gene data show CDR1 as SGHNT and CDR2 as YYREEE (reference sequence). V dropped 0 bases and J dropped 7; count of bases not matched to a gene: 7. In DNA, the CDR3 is TGTGCCAGCAGCTTGGATCTAGCGGGGGCAAGGAATGAGCAGTTCTTC. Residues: CASSLDLAGARNEQFF. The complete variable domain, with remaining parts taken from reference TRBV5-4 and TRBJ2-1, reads ETGVTQSPTHLIKTRGQQVTLRCSSQSGHNTVSWYQQALGQGPQFIFQYYREEENGRGNFPPRFSGLQFPNYSSELNVNALELDDSALYLCASSLDLAGARNEQFFGPGTRLTVL.

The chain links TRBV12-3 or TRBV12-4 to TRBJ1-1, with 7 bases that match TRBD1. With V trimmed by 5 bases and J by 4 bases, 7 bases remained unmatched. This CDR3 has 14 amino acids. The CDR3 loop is CASSEQGRGTEAFF. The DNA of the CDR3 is TGTGCCAGCAGTGAACAGGGGAGGGGCACTGAAGCTTTCTTT.

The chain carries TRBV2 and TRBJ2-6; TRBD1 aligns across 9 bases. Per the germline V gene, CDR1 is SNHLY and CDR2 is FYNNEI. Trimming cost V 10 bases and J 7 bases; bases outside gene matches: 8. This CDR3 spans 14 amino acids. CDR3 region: CAKRDREFANVLTF. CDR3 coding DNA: TGTGCCAAACGGGACAGGGAGTTTGCCAACGTCCTGACTTTC.

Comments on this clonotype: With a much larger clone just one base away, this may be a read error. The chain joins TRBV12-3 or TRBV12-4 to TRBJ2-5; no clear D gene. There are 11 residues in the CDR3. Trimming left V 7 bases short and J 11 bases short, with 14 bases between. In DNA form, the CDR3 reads TGTGCCAGCACGGAACCGAATGAGCAGTACTTC. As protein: CASTEPNEQYF.

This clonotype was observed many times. The CDR3 region has the DNA TGTGCCAGCAGTGCGGATCTGGCCCTCTATGGCTACACCTTC. Protein sequence: CASSADLALYGYTF. The chain employs TRBV12-3 or TRBV12-4 and TRBJ1-2; no definite D call. The length of the CDR3 is 14 residues. V lost 5 bases, J lost 4 bases, and 14 bases lay in between.

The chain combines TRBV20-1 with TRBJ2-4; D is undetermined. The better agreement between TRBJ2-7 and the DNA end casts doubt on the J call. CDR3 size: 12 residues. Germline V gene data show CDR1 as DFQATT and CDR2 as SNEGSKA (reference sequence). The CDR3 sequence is CSARRTNSEQYF. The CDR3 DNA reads TGCAGTGCTAGGCGGACCAATTCCGAGCAGTACTTC.

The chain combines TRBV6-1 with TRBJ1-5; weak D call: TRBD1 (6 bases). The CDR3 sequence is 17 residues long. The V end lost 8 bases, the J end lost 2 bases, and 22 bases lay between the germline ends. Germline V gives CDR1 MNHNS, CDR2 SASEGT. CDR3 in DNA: TGTGCCAGCCGCTCAGGGGCCCGTAGGCGTGGCAATCAGCCCCAGCATTTT. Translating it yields CASRSGARRRGNQPQHF.

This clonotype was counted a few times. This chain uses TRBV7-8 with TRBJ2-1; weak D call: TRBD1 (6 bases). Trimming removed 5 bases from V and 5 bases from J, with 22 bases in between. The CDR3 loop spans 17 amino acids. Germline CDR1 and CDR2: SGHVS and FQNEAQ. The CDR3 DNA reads TGTGCCAGCAGCCCCCGGCCCCCGGGACAACTAAACAATGAGCAGTTCTTC. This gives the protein CASSPRPPGQLNNEQFF. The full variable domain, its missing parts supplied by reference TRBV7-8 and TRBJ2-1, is GAGVSQSPRYKVAKRGQDVALRCDPISGHVSLFWYQQALGQGPEFLTYFQNEAQLDKSGLPSDRFFAERPEGSVSTLKIQRTQQEDSAVYLCASSPRPPGQLNNEQFFGPGTRLTVL.

The CDR3 here is CASSFRTGRGETQFF. In DNA form, the CDR3 reads TGTGCCAGCAGTTTTCGGACAGGGAGGGGGGAGACCCAGTTCTTC. The chain uses TRBV12-3 or TRBV12-4 and TRBJ2-1; TRBD1 is a possible D gene (8 bases). The CDR3 has 15 residues. Trimming removed 3 bases from V and 13 bases from J, with 22 bases in between.

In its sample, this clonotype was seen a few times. CDR3 sequence reads: CASSWAGESNQPQHF. CDR3 DNA: TGTGCCAGCAGTTGGGCCGGGGAGAGCAATCAGCCCCAGCATTTT. The chain uses TRBV27 and TRBJ1-5; D is undetermined. CDR3 length: 15 residues. V was pared by 4 bases and J by 1 base, with 11 bases between. Germline CDR1 reads MNHEY; CDR2 reads SMNVEV (reference sequence).

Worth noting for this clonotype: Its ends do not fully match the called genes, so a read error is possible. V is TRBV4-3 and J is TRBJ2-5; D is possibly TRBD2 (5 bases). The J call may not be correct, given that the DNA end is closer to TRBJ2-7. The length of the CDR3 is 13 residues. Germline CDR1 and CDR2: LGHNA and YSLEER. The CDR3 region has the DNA TGCGCCAGCAGCCAGAGGGTTTCCTGCGAGCAGTACTTC. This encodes CASSQRVSCEQYF.

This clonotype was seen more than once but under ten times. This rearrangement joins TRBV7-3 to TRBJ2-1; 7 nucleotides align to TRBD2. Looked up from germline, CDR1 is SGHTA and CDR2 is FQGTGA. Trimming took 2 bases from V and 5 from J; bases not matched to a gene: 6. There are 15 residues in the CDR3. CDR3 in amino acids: CASSLLGGSDNEQFF. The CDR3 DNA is TGTGCCAGCAGCTTACTCGGGGGGTCTGACAATGAGCAGTTCTTC.

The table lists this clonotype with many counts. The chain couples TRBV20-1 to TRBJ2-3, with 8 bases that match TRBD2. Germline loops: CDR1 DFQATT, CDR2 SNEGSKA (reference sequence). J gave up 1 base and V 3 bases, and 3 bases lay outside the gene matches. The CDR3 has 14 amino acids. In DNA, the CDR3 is TGCAGTGCTAGCACAGCGGGGGGCACAGATACGCAGTATTTT. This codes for CSASTAGGTDTQYF.

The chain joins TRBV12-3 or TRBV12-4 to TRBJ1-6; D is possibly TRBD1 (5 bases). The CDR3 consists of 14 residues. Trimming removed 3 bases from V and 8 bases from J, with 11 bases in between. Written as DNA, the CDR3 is TGTGCCAGCAGTTTTGGGGCACGGTATTCACCCCTCCACTTT. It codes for CASSFGARYSPLHF.

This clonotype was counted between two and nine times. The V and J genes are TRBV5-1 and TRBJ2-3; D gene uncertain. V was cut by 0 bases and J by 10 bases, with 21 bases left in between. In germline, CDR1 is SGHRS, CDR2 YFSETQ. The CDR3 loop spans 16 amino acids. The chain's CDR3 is CASSLEGGRSSSAQYF. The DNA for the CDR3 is TGCGCCAGCAGCTTGGAGGGCGGAAGGTCCAGTAGTGCGCAGTATTTT. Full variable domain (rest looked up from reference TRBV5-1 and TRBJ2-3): KAGVTQTPRYLIKTRGQQVTLSCSPISGHRSVSWYQQTPGQGLQFLFEYFSETQRNKGNFPGRFSGRQFSNSRSEMNVSTLELGDSALYLCASSLEGGRSSSAQYFGPGTRLTVL.

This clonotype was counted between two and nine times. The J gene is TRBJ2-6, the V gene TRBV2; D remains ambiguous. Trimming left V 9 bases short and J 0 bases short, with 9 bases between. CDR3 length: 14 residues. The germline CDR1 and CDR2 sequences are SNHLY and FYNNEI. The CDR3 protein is CARQTDSGANVLTF. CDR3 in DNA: TGTGCCAGACAGACTGACTCTGGGGCCAACGTCCTGACTTTC.

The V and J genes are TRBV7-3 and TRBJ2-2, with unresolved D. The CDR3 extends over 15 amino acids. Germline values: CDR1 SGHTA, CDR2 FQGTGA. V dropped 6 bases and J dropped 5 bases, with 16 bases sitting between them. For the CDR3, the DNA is TGTGCCAGCAGTCCGGCGCGAATTTCAACCGGGGAGCTGTTTTTT. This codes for CASSPARISTGELFF.

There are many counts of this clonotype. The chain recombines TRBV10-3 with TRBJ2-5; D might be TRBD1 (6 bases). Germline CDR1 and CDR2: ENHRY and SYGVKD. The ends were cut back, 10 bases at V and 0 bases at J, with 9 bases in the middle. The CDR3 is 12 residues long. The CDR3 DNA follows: TGTGCCAGCGGACAGTACCAAGAGACCCAGTACTTC. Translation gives CASGQYQETQYF.

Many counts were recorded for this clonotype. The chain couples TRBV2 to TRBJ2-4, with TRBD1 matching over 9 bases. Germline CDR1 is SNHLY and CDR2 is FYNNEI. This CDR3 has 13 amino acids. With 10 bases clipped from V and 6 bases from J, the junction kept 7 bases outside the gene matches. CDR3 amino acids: CATSDRGGNIQYF. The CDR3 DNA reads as TGTGCCACCTCGGACAGGGGTGGAAACATTCAGTACTTC.

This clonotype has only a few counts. This chain's CDR3 is CASSSSSGTGANTGELFF. The DNA for the CDR3 is TGTGCCAGCAGTTCTTCATCCGGGACAGGGGCCAACACCGGGGAGCTGTTTTTT. This rearrangement joins TRBV6-2 or TRBV6-3 to TRBJ2-2; TRBD1 matches at 10 bases. From germline, CDR1 is MNHEY and CDR2 SVGEGT. The CDR3 runs 18 residues. V gave up 4 bases and J gave up 2 bases; unmatched junction bases: 10.

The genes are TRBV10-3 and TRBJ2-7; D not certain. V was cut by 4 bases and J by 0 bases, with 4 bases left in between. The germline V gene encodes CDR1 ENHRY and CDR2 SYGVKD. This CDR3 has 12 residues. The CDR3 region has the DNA TGTGCCATCAGTGCGCACTCCTACGAGCAGTACTTC. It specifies CAISAHSYEQYF.

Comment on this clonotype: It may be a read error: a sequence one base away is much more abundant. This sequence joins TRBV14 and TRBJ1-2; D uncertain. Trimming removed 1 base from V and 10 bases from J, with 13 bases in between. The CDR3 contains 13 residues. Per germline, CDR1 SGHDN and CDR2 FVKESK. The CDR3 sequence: CASSQVRVDDYTF. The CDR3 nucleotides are TGTGCCAGCAGCCAAGTTCGGGTGGATGACTACACCTTC.

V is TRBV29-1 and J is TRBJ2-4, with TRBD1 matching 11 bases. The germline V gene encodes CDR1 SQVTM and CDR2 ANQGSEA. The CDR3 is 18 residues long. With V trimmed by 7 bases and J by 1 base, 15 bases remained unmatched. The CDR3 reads CSGRIGTGGRGAKNIQYF. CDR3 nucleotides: TGCAGCGGGAGAATCGGGACAGGGGGAAGAGGGGCCAAAAACATTCAGTACTTC.

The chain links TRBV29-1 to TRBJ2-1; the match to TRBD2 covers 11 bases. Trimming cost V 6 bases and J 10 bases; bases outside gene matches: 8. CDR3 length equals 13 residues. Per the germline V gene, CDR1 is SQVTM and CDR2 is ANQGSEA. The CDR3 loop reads CSVHSGRAGEQFF. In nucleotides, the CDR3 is TGCAGCGTCCATAGCGGGAGGGCCGGGGAGCAGTTCTTC.

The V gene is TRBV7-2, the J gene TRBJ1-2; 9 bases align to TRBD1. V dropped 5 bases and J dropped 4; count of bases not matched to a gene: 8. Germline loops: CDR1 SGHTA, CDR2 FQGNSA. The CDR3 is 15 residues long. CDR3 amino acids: CASSGGTGLSYGYTF. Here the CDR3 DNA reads TGTGCCAGCAGCGGTGGGACAGGGCTAAGCTATGGCTACACCTTC.

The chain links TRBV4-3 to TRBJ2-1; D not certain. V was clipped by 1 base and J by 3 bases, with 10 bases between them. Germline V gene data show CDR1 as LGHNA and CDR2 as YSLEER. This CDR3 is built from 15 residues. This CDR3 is CASSQVFTDYNEQFF. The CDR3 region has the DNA TGCGCCAGCAGCCAAGTGTTTACAGACTACAATGAGCAGTTCTTC.

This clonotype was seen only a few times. In DNA, the CDR3 is TGTGCCAGCAGTCCCGGGACAGGGGTTACGCTGACCACCCTAGGAACCGGCACAGATACGCAGTATTTT. It yields the protein CASSPGTGVTLTTLGTGTDTQYF. V is TRBV6-2 or TRBV6-3 and J is TRBJ2-3; 10 bases match TRBD1. This CDR3 contains 23 residues. The V gene's germline CDR1 is MNHEY and CDR2 SVGEGT. J gave up 1 base and V 5 bases, and 27 bases lay outside the gene matches.

DNA for the CDR3: TGCGCCAGCACGGACTGGCGGAACACTGAAGCTTTCTTT. Amino acid sequence: CASTDWRNTEAFF. The chain uses TRBV5-1 and TRBJ1-1; no firm D call. CDR3 size: 13 residues. Germline V CDR1 and CDR2: SGHRS, YFSETQ. The ends were cut back, 6 bases at V and 1 base at J, with 10 bases in the middle. Drawing the rest from reference TRBV5-1 and TRBJ1-1, the complete variable domain is KAGVTQTPRYLIKTRGQQVTLSCSPISGHRSVSWYQQTPGQGLQFLFEYFSETQRNKGNFPGRFSGRQFSNSRSEMNVSTLELGDSALYLCASTDWRNTEAFFGQGTRLTVV.

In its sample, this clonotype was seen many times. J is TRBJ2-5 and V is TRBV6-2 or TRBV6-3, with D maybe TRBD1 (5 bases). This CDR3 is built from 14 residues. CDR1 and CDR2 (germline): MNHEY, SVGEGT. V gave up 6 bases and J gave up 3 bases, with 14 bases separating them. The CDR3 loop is CASRPGQREETQYF. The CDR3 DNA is TGTGCCAGCAGACCCGGACAAAGGGAAGAGACCCAGTACTTC.

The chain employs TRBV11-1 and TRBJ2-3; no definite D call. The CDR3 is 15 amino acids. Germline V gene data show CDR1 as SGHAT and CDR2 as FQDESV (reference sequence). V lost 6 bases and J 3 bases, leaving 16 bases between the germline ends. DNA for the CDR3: TGTGCCAGCAGTTCTAGGGCAGGAGTTACAGATACGCAGTATTTT. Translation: CASSSRAGVTDTQYF.

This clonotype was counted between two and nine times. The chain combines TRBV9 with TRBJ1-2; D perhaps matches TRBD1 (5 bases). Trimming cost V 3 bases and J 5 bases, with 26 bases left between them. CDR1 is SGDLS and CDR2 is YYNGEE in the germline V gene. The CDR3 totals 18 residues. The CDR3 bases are TGTGCCAGCAGCGCTGGCCCCCTTGACAGTAACCTAATATATGGCTACACCTTC. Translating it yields CASSAGPLDSNLIYGYTF.